The 28 T cell receptor beta chains in this list originate from one sample, sequenced in a study of CD8+ T cells in alopecia areata. The sample's treatment: oral pan-JAK inhibitor, 5-10 mg twice daily. The authors extracted RNA and reverse transcribed it into cDNA as the sequencing template. The method was immunoSEQ multiplex PCR; TCRdb's version includes in-frame clones alone and lacks a portion of them. Of about 140,000 clones in the sample, about four fifths are singletons; the top ten hold more than 20%. The specimen was CD8+ T cells sorted from blood, collected at week 4, from a patient treated with tofacitinib. The receptors come from a human donor with alopecia areata.

This clone has only one observation. CDR3 in amino acids: CASSRGTGGNYEQYF. For the CDR3, the DNA is TGTGCCAGCAGCCGCGGGACAGGGGGGAACTACGAGCAGTACTTC. The V gene is TRBV6-5, the J gene TRBJ2-7; the match to TRBD1 covers 11 bases. The CDR3 sequence is 15 residues long. Germline V gene sequence: CDR1 MNHEY, CDR2 SVGAGI. The V segment lost 6 bases and the J segment 3 bases; nucleotides outside the gene matches: 7.

The chain carries TRBV6-5 and TRBJ2-7; D is possibly TRBD2 (5 bases). V was trimmed by 6 bases and J by 0 bases, leaving 15 bases between them. CDR3 length: 15 residues. Germline V lookup: CDR1 MNHEY, CDR2 SVGAGI. In DNA form, the CDR3 reads TGTGCCAGCAGCCGGACCCAAGCGGACTCCTACGAGCAGTACTTC. Its protein is CASSRTQADSYEQYF.

The genes are TRBV5-1 and TRBJ2-3, with 14 bases matching TRBD2. Trimming at V came to 1 base and at J to 4 bases, leaving 5 bases not matched to a gene. CDR1 SGHRS and CDR2 YFSETQ come from the germline V gene. There are 17 residues in the CDR3. CDR3 nucleotides: TGCGCCAGCAGCTTGAGGACTAGCGGGGGGAGAGCAGATACGCAGTATTTT. Protein product: CASSLRTSGGRADTQYF.

The chain recombines TRBV4-2 with TRBJ1-3; D is ambiguous. The CDR3 loop spans 15 amino acids. CDR1 is LGHNA and CDR2 is YNFKEQ in the germline V gene. Trimming removed 1 base at V and 2 bases at J, with 9 bases between. As DNA, the CDR3 is TGTGCCAGCAGCCAAGGCAGAAGAACTGGAAACACCATATATTTT. Amino acids: CASSQGRRTGNTIYF.

The rearrangement joins TRBV9 to TRBJ2-1, with 9 positions matching TRBD1. V trimming: 3 bases; J trimming: 5 bases; junction bases outside the gene matches: 6. Germline CDR1 reads SGDLS; CDR2 reads YYNGEE. The CDR3 length is 15 residues. The CDR3 region is CASSARDRVNNEQFF. CDR3 bases: TGTGCCAGCAGCGCCCGGGACAGGGTTAACAATGAGCAGTTCTTC.

The chain joins TRBV2 to TRBJ2-1; D is ambiguous. Trimming removed 7 bases at V and 7 bases at J, with 14 bases between. The CDR3 sequence is 13 residues long. Looked up from germline, CDR1 is SNHLY and CDR2 is FYNNEI. CDR3 DNA sequence: TGTGCCAGCATCAAGACCTTGGGGAATGAGCAGTTCTTC. This gives the protein CASIKTLGNEQFF.

This clone was counted once. The chain couples TRBV11-3 to TRBJ2-7; no clear D. V was cut by 3 bases and J by 3 bases, with 6 bases left in between. This CDR3 region has 12 residues. In germline, CDR1 is SGHNT, CDR2 YENEEA. DNA for the CDR3: TGTGCCAGCAGCTTCGCGCTCTACGAGCAGTACTTC. Protein product: CASSFALYEQYF.

The V and J genes are TRBV30 and TRBJ2-7; no clear D gene. Trimming cost V 3 bases and J 0 bases, with 9 bases left between them. CDR1 is GTSNPN and CDR2 is SVGIG in the germline V gene (reference sequence). This CDR3 comprises 13 residues. The chain's CDR3 is CAWSPQSSYEQYF. The CDR3 DNA sequence: TGTGCCTGGAGCCCACAGAGCTCCTACGAGCAGTACTTC.

The chain is built from TRBV5-1 and TRBJ2-3; the match to TRBD2 covers 10 bases. V lost 0 bases and J lost 3; bases outside the gene matches: 7. CDR3 length equals 17 residues. CDR1 and CDR2 from the germline V gene are SGHRS and YFSETQ. CDR3 DNA: TGCGCCAGCAGCTTGGAACTGAGCGGGGGGGCTACAGATACGCAGTATTTT. Translating it yields CASSLELSGGATDTQYF.

V usage is TRBV14 and J usage is TRBJ1-2, with D unresolved. Germline V gives CDR1 SGHDN, CDR2 FVKESK. V gave up 1 base and J gave up 8 bases, with 20 bases separating them. The CDR3 runs 16 residues. CDR3 protein: CASSQGREGWPFGYTF. CDR3 nucleotide sequence: TGTGCCAGCAGCCAAGGCCGGGAGGGTTGGCCCTTCGGCTACACCTTC.

The chain recombines TRBV28 with TRBJ2-7; a possible D gene is TRBD2 (5 bases). CDR1 is MDHEN, CDR2 SYDVKM, per germline. The CDR3 runs to 14 residues. Trimming cost V 4 bases and J 5 bases, with 15 bases left between them. CDR3 bases: TGTGCCAGCAGTTCAGGCTTTCAGAGGGACGAGCAGTACTTC. Translating gives CASSSGFQRDEQYF.

The rearrangement joins TRBV7-9 to TRBJ2-6; D tentatively fits TRBD1 or TRBD2 (6 bases each). Trimming pared 1 base from V and 1 base from J, leaving 14 bases between. Germline CDR1 reads SEHNR; CDR2 reads FQNEAQ (reference sequence). The CDR3 is 18 residues long. The CDR3 DNA is TGTGCCAGCAGCTTAGGGACGGGGGCCCTTTCTGGGGCCAACGTCCTGACTTTC. This translates into CASSLGTGALSGANVLTF.

This clone was detected once. This rearrangement joins TRBV6-5 to TRBJ2-1; possible D gene TRBD1, 5 bases. The germline gives CDR1 MNHEY, CDR2 SVGAGI. The length of the CDR3 is 14 residues. Trimming left V 6 bases short and J 5 bases short, with 14 bases between. DNA of the CDR3: TGTGCCAGCAGCTTCACCGACAGTCACAATGAGCAGTTCTTC. Translation: CASSFTDSHNEQFF.

The V gene is TRBV5-5, the J gene TRBJ2-7; TRBD2 is a possible D gene (5 bases). The CDR3 has 14 residues. Per the germline V gene, CDR1 is SGHKS and CDR2 is YYEKEE (reference sequence). V was cut by 3 bases and J by 4 bases, with 14 bases left in between. Here the CDR3 reads CASSSTKDFYEQYF. The CDR3, as DNA: TGTGCCAGCAGCTCGACAAAGGACTTTTACGAGCAGTACTTC.

The genes are TRBV15 and TRBJ2-3, with 13 positions matching TRBD2. Per the germline V gene, CDR1 is LNHNV and CDR2 is YYDKDF (reference sequence). The CDR3 contains 19 residues. V lost 5 bases and J lost 0; bases outside the gene matches: 11. The CDR3 coding sequence is TGTGCCACCAGCGCACAGGGACTAGCGGGGACCCAGAGCACAGATACGCAGTATTTT. Protein: CATSAQGLAGTQSTDTQYF.

The chain links TRBV27 to TRBJ2-2; D possibly uses TRBD1 or TRBD2 (6 bases each). CDR1 MNHEY and CDR2 SMNVEV come from the germline V gene (reference sequence). V was cut by 6 bases and J by 1 base, with 9 bases left in between. The CDR3 contains 14 residues. The CDR3 coding sequence is TGTGCCAGCAGGGGGGGACAGAACACCGGGGAGCTGTTTTTT. Amino acid sequence: CASRGGQNTGELFF.

The rearrangement joins TRBV11-2 to TRBJ2-4, with a possible D match to TRBD2 (7 bases). This CDR3 region has 15 residues. The germline V gene has CDR1 SGHAT and CDR2 FQNNGV. With 5 bases removed from V and 7 bases from J, the gap between germline ends came to 18 bases. CDR3 amino acids: CASSIGGGAWNIQYF. In nucleotides, the CDR3 is TGTGCCAGCAGCATAGGGGGGGGCGCTTGGAACATTCAGTACTTC.

The table lists this clone with a count of one. The chain joins TRBV6-5 to TRBJ1-5; D not resolved. V lost 2 bases and J 0 bases, leaving 11 bases between the germline ends. Germline CDR1 and CDR2: MNHEY and SVGAGI. The CDR3 is 16 amino acids. CDR3 nucleotides: TGTGCCAGCAGTTACGGCAGTGTAGGTAGCAATCAGCCCCAGCATTTT. Residues: CASSYGSVGSNQPQHF.

The chain employs TRBV6-5 and TRBJ2-1; perhaps TRBD1 as D (5 bases). The CDR3 has 12 residues. Trimming left V 6 bases short and J 6 bases short, with 9 bases between. Germline V CDR1 and CDR2: MNHEY, SVGAGI. In nucleotides, the CDR3 is TGTGCCAGCAGGGCAGGGTTCAATGAGCAGTTCTTC. Its translation is CASRAGFNEQFF.

About this clone itself: This likely traces to a read error, being one base from a far larger clone. The chain uses TRBV4-3 and TRBJ1-2; 8 nucleotides agree with TRBD1. The V gene end was trimmed by 4 bases and the J gene end by 4 bases; junction bases not matched to a gene: 5. CDR3 size: 14 residues. The germline V gene encodes CDR1 LGHNA and CDR2 YSLEER. In DNA form, the CDR3 reads TGCGCCAGCAGCCCTCTTACAGGGGGCTATGGCTACACCTTC. Translating gives CASSPLTGGYGYTF.

The chain combines TRBV4-2 with TRBJ1-2, with 7 bases lining up with TRBD1. V shed 0 bases and J 0 bases; nucleotides not matched to a gene: 4. The CDR3 runs 16 residues. The germline gives CDR1 LGHNA, CDR2 YNFKEQ. The CDR3 is CASSQEHRGANYGYTF. CDR3 sequence (DNA): TGTGCCAGCAGCCAAGAGCACAGGGGAGCTAACTATGGCTACACCTTC.

By share, this clone counts as medium-sized. The gene calls are TRBV13 and TRBJ2-7, with 8 bases that match TRBD2. There are 13 residues in the CDR3. The J segment lost 4 bases and the V segment lost 5 bases, leaving 4 bases of the junction unmatched. CDR1 is PRHDT, CDR2 FYEKMQ, per germline (reference sequence). CDR3 nucleotide sequence: TGTGCCAGCAGCGATAGCGGGGCTTACGAGCAGTACTTC. As protein: CASSDSGAYEQYF.

The chain is built from TRBV11-3 and TRBJ2-2; a weak D match, TRBD1 (6 bases). The V gene lost 3 bases and the J gene lost 3 bases, with 8 bases spanning the gap. In germline, CDR1 is SGHNT, CDR2 YENEEA. The CDR3 covers 14 residues. CDR3 protein: CASSFYRDTGELFF. DNA for the CDR3: TGTGCCAGCAGCTTCTACAGGGACACCGGGGAGCTGTTTTTT.

The rearrangement links TRBV14 to TRBJ1-2; a possible D gene is TRBD1 (5 bases). This CDR3 is 17 amino acids long. Germline V gives CDR1 SGHDN, CDR2 FVKESK. V was clipped by 1 base and J by 1 base, with 16 bases between them. CDR3 coding DNA: TGTGCCAGCAGCCAAGGCCACCCGGTAGGGGATAACTATGGCTACACCTTC. Its protein product is CASSQGHPVGDNYGYTF.

The chain carries TRBV5-1 and TRBJ2-1; tentatively, D is TRBD2 (5 bases). The CDR3 covers 14 residues. V was pared by 0 bases and J by 4 bases, with 8 bases between. Germline V gene lookup returns CDR1 SGHRS and CDR2 YFSETQ. The CDR3 loop is CASSLGSGYNEQFF. In nucleotides, the CDR3 is TGCGCCAGCAGCTTGGGCAGCGGATACAATGAGCAGTTCTTC.

This clone was detected once. This rearrangement joins TRBV4-1 to TRBJ1-2, with 7 bases aligning to TRBD1. The CDR3 is 14 residues long. Per germline, CDR1 MGHRA and CDR2 YSYEKL. J lost 7 bases, V lost 2 bases, and 7 bases had no gene match. Written as DNA, the CDR3 is TGCGCCAGCAGCCAAACAGGGGACGTCGGTGGCTACACCTTC. Translated, it gives CASSQTGDVGGYTF.

The chain uses TRBV5-6 and TRBJ2-2; D is unclear. There are 14 residues in the CDR3. Germline lookup yields CDR1 SGHDT and CDR2 YYEEEE. V was clipped by 6 bases and J by 1 base, with 10 bases between them. CDR3 amino acids: CASIGDWNTGELFF. For the CDR3, the DNA is TGTGCCAGCATCGGAGACTGGAACACCGGGGAGCTGTTTTTT.

This sequence joins TRBV7-2 and TRBJ2-7, with no clear D. This CDR3 spans 14 amino acids. Germline loops: CDR1 SGHTA, CDR2 FQGNSA. With 0 bases removed from V and 5 bases from J, the gap between germline ends came to 11 bases. This CDR3 is CASSLAESIDEQYF. The CDR3 region has the DNA TGTGCCAGCAGCTTAGCGGAGAGTATTGACGAGCAGTACTTC. Looking up the rest from reference TRBV7-2 and TRBJ2-7 gives the full variable domain: GAGVSQSPSNKVTEKGKDVELRCDPISGHTALYWYRQSLGQGLEFLIYFQGNSAPDKSGLPSDRFSAERTGGSVSTLTIQRTQQEDSAVYLCASSLAESIDEQYFGPGTRLTVT.